The next 32 T cell receptor beta chains were all read from a single sample in a study of T cell responses to AZD1222 COVID-19 vaccine. Profiling relied on immunoSEQ multiplex PCR, and the TCRdb table lists in-frame clones only, not all of them. Of 160,000 or so clones listed, approximately 90% were seen once; the top ten hold 4.4%. The sequences come from peripheral blood, collected on day 0 of MenACWY control vaccination. The receptors were sampled from an adult in good health.

Remarks on this clone: Different DNA sequences within this sample yield the same CDR3. The chain is built from TRBV7-2 and TRBJ1-2; the match to TRBD1 covers 7 bases. Germline assignment: CDR1 SGHTA and CDR2 FQGNSA. There are 14 residues in the CDR3. The junction had 1 base not matched to a gene; V was cut back by 1 base and J by 2 bases. The chain's CDR3 is CASSLGQGNYGYTF. The CDR3 DNA is TGTGCCAGCAGCTTAGGACAGGGAAACTATGGCTACACCTTC.

The chain is built from TRBV5-1 and TRBJ2-3; TRBD2 is a possible D gene (6 bases). CDR1 SGHRS and CDR2 YFSETQ come from the germline V gene. CDR3 size: 16 residues. V gave up 4 bases and J gave up 0 bases, with 15 bases separating them. CDR3 loop: CASSPVDYTSTDTQYF. For the CDR3, the DNA is TGCGCCAGCAGCCCTGTGGACTATACTAGCACAGATACGCAGTATTTT.

The chain uses TRBV6-5 and TRBJ1-6; D is uncertain. With 5 bases removed from V and 6 bases from J, the gap between germline ends came to 11 bases. Germline CDR1 MNHEY, CDR2 SVGAGI. The CDR3 consists of 14 residues. The CDR3 reads CASSRAFTNSPLHF. CDR3 in DNA: TGTGCCAGCAGTCGGGCCTTTACTAATTCACCCCTCCACTTT.

The rearrangement links TRBV7-3 to TRBJ1-1; 9 bases align to TRBD1. After removal of 5 bases from V and 4 bases from J, the junction contained 2 bases not matched to a gene. CDR3 length: 13 amino acids. Germline V gene lookup returns CDR1 SGHTA and CDR2 FQGTGA. CDR3: CASSRDRVTEAFF. The CDR3 nucleotides are TGTGCCAGCAGCCGGGACAGGGTCACTGAAGCTTTCTTT.

This chain links TRBV4-3 with TRBJ2-7, with 7 nucleotides matching TRBD2. The CDR3 contains 16 residues. Germline V gene data show CDR1 as LGHNA and CDR2 as YSLEER. Germline trimming cut 4 bases from V and 2 bases from J; bases unmatched to any gene: 11. Written as DNA, the CDR3 is TGCGCCAGCAGCCCTTCAGGGTCTAGCGGTACCTACGAGCAGTACTTC. Encoded protein: CASSPSGSSGTYEQYF.

The chain uses TRBV6-4 and TRBJ2-1; D is undetermined. CDR3 size: 16 residues. The V gene lost 0 bases and the J gene lost 1 base, with 10 bases spanning the gap. CDR1 is MRHNA, CDR2 SNTAGT, per germline. The CDR3, as DNA: TGTGCCAGCAGTGACTCGAGAACGGATTCCTACAATGAGCAGTTCTTC. Protein: CASSDSRTDSYNEQFF.

V usage is TRBV5-6 and J usage is TRBJ1-2; a possible D gene is TRBD1 (6 bases). CDR1 and CDR2 (germline): SGHDT, YYEEEE. This CDR3 has 15 amino acids. Trimming left V 1 base short and J 7 bases short, with 17 bases between. This CDR3 reads CASSLLTSAGVGYTF. As DNA, the CDR3 is TGTGCCAGCAGCTTGCTTACCTCTGCAGGGGTTGGCTACACCTTC.

This rearrangement joins TRBV14 to TRBJ1-2, with D unresolved. CDR3 length: 14 residues. Germline V lookup: CDR1 SGHDN, CDR2 FVKESK. The ends were cut back, 0 bases at V and 7 bases at J, with 12 bases in the middle. CDR3 nucleotides: TGTGCCAGCAGCCAAGATTCGAGGGTCGTTGGCTACACCTTC. Its translation is CASSQDSRVVGYTF.

V gene TRBV7-7 combines with J gene TRBJ2-7; the match to TRBD1 covers 7 bases. Germline V CDR1 and CDR2: SSHAT, FNYEAQ (reference sequence). CDR3 length equals 13 residues. With V trimmed by 5 bases and J by 2 bases, 3 bases remained unmatched. The CDR3 DNA follows: TGTGCCAGCAGCCGGGGACAGACCTACGAGCAGTACTTC. It is translated as CASSRGQTYEQYF.

This chain joins TRBV7-8 and TRBJ1-2; possible D gene TRBD1, 5 bases. This CDR3 is built from 15 residues. V was cut by 2 bases and J by 4 bases, with 14 bases left in between. Germline-derived CDR1 and CDR2 are SGHVS and FQNEAQ. This CDR3 reads CASSLLPRDAYGYTF. The CDR3 region has the DNA TGTGCCAGCAGCTTACTGCCCAGGGACGCCTATGGCTACACCTTC.

A single count supports this clone. Other DNA sequences from this sample encode an identical CDR3 as well. The V gene is TRBV5-4, the J gene TRBJ1-5; TRBD1 agrees at 7 bases. J was trimmed by 7 bases and V by 4 bases; bases with no gene match: 5. The CDR3 is 13 amino acids. Germline values: CDR1 SGHNT, CDR2 YYREEE (reference sequence). The CDR3 nucleotides are TGTGCCAGCAGCCCTGACAGGGACCAGCCCCAGCATTTT. Translation: CASSPDRDQPQHF.

The CDR3 loop reads CASSTGAVYGYTF. The CDR3 DNA follows: TGTGCCAGCAGCACGGGGGCGGTCTATGGCTACACCTTC. The chain is built from TRBV12-3 or TRBV12-4 and TRBJ1-2; weak D call: TRBD1 (6 bases). CDR3 size: 13 residues. V lost 6 bases to trimming and J lost 4 bases, with 12 bases between them.

This clone occurred once. The chain recombines TRBV5-8 with TRBJ2-1, with TRBD1 as a possible D gene (5 bases). The CDR3 runs to 15 residues. In germline, CDR1 is SGHTS, CDR2 YDEGEE. Trimming shortened V by 0 bases and J by 4 bases, and 11 bases separated the two germline ends. CDR3 amino acids: CASSLGRAKYNEQFF. CDR3 in DNA: TGTGCCAGCAGCTTGGGCAGGGCAAAGTACAATGAGCAGTTCTTC.

This rearrangement joins TRBV30 to TRBJ2-2; weak D call: TRBD2 (5 bases). Per germline, CDR1 GTSNPN and CDR2 SVGIG (reference sequence). V was pared by 3 bases and J by 5 bases, with 13 bases between. The length of the CDR3 is 14 residues. CDR3 in DNA: TGTGCCTGGAGCCGACTAAGCCAAACCGGGGAGCTGTTTTTT. As protein: CAWSRLSQTGELFF.

A remark on this clone: The same CDR3 can be traced to other DNA sequences in this sample. V is TRBV7-9 and J is TRBJ1-2, with 9 positions matching TRBD1. Germline V gene data show CDR1 as SEHNR and CDR2 as FQNEAQ (reference sequence). This CDR3 contains 14 residues. The J segment lost 5 bases and the V segment lost 4 bases, leaving 5 bases of the junction unmatched. The CDR3 spells CASSSGQGNYGYTF. In DNA, the CDR3 is TGTGCCAGCAGCTCCGGACAGGGGAATTATGGCTACACCTTC.

The V call is TRBV13, the J call TRBJ1-3; D perhaps matches TRBD1 (5 bases). Germline V gene lookup returns CDR1 PRHDT and CDR2 FYEKMQ (reference sequence). CDR3 size: 15 residues. V was cut by 3 bases and J by 0 bases, with 9 bases left in between. CDR3 DNA: TGTGCCAGCAGCTTCCGGGGGATCTCTGGAAACACCATATATTTT. The encoded protein is CASSFRGISGNTIYF.

The V and J genes are TRBV2 and TRBJ2-5, with 10 bases matching TRBD1. Germline V gene sequence: CDR1 SNHLY, CDR2 FYNNEI. The J segment lost 4 bases and the V segment lost 3 bases, leaving 5 bases of the junction unmatched. CDR3 size: 15 residues. CDR3 region: CASSDIGTGAETQYF. CDR3 nucleotides: TGTGCCAGCAGTGATATCGGGACAGGGGCAGAGACCCAGTACTTC.

CDR3 sequence (DNA): TGTGCCAGCAGTTTGACCCCCGGGCCCTACGAGCAGTACTTC. Its protein product is CASSLTPGPYEQYF. The chain joins TRBV3-1 (or the pseudogene TRBV3-2) to TRBJ2-7; the D is unclear. This CDR3 region has 14 residues. Trimming took 6 bases from V and 2 from J, leaving 14 bases between them. Germline V gene lookup returns CDR1 LGHDT and CDR2 YNNKEL (reference sequence).

The chain joins TRBV7-9 to TRBJ1-2; D call uncertain. Trimming cost V 3 bases and J 1 base, with 9 bases left between them. The germline V gene has CDR1 SEHNR and CDR2 FQNEAQ (reference sequence). The CDR3 has 14 amino acids. The CDR3 sequence is CASSLGRVNYGYTF. The CDR3, as DNA: TGTGCCAGCAGCTTGGGAAGGGTTAACTATGGCTACACCTTC.

This chain joins TRBV10-3 and TRBJ2-2; 8 bases fit TRBD1. CDR3 length equals 14 residues. CDR1 is ENHRY and CDR2 is SYGVKD in the germline V gene. The V segment lost 6 bases and the J segment 3 bases; nucleotides outside the gene matches: 3. The CDR3 sequence: CAISKQGDTGELFF. The CDR3 DNA reads as TGTGCCATCAGCAAACAGGGGGACACCGGGGAGCTGTTTTTT.

The chain couples TRBV19 to TRBJ2-3, with 8 positions matching TRBD2. There are 13 residues in the CDR3. The germline V gene has CDR1 LNHDA and CDR2 SQIVND (reference sequence). The V segment lost 9 bases and the J segment 4 bases; nucleotides outside the gene matches: 6. CDR3 nucleotide sequence: TGTGCCAGCTCTCCGGGGGGGGCAGATACGCAGTATTTT. Protein product: CASSPGGADTQYF.

The chain has TRBV11-3 and TRBJ1-6; D is ambiguous. Trimming took off 2 bases at V and 8 bases at J, with 10 bases between the two ends. The CDR3 loop spans 14 amino acids. The germline gives CDR1 SGHNT, CDR2 YENEEA. CDR3: CASSLRQEYSPLHF. The CDR3 DNA is TGTGCCAGCAGCTTACGCCAGGAGTATTCACCCCTCCACTTT. The full variable domain, in which reference TRBV11-3 and TRBJ1-6 provide the parts outside the CDR3, is EAGVVQSPRYKIIEKKQPVAFWCNPISGHNTLYWYLQNLGQGPELLIRYENEEAVDDSQLPKDRFSAERLKGVDSTLKIQPAELGDSAVYLCASSLRQEYSPLHFGNGTRLTVT.

The chain is built from TRBV3-1 (or the pseudogene TRBV3-2) and TRBJ1-6, with TRBD1 matching over 7 bases. Germline assignment: CDR1 LGHDT and CDR2 YNNKEL (reference sequence). The CDR3 sequence is 15 residues long. The J segment lost 5 bases and the V segment lost 6 bases, leaving 7 bases of the junction unmatched. CDR3 bases: TGTGCCAGCAGTCCGACAGGGCTGGATAATTCACCCCTCCACTTT. As protein: CASSPTGLDNSPLHF.

The gene calls are TRBV6-4 and TRBJ2-7, with TRBD2 as a possible D gene (5 bases). Trimming removed 3 bases at V and 4 bases at J, with 16 bases between. The CDR3 covers 15 residues. CDR1 and CDR2 from the germline V gene are MRHNA and SNTAGT. The CDR3 DNA reads TGTGCCAGCAGTGATCTCGCGGGTCAGGATTACGAGCAGTACTTC. As protein: CASSDLAGQDYEQYF.

This chain connects TRBV29-1 to TRBJ2-3, with 11 bases that match TRBD2. The CDR3 is 14 residues long. With V trimmed by 6 bases and J by 3 bases, 5 bases remained unmatched. Germline V lookup: CDR1 SQVTM, CDR2 ANQGSEA. CDR3 coding DNA: TGCAGCGTGGTGACTAGCGGGACAACAGATACGCAGTATTTT. This sequence encodes CSVVTSGTTDTQYF.

The V gene is TRBV7-9, the J gene TRBJ2-5, with 10 bases that match TRBD1. This CDR3 has 13 amino acids. Germline V gene lookup returns CDR1 SEHNR and CDR2 FQNEAQ (reference sequence). Losses at the gene ends were 6 bases for V and 6 bases for J; bases not matched to a gene: 4. The CDR3 sequence: CASSGQGGQTQYF. Here the CDR3 DNA reads TGTGCCAGCAGTGGACAGGGGGGACAGACCCAGTACTTC.

This clone was recorded once. The V gene is TRBV30, the J gene TRBJ1-4; perhaps TRBD1 as D (6 bases). The CDR3 covers 19 residues. CDR1 and CDR2 from the germline V gene are GTSNPN and SVGIG (reference sequence). V lost 3 bases and J lost 7, with 30 bases in between. The CDR3 reads CAWRPPLGRKKGDVEKLFF. Written as DNA, the CDR3 is TGTGCCTGGAGGCCCCCCCTGGGACGGAAAAAGGGGGACGTTGAAAAACTGTTTTTT.

The chain is built from TRBV19 and TRBJ2-1; D could derive from TRBD1 or TRBD2 (5 bases each). The CDR3 contains 14 residues. Trimming removed 5 bases at V and 8 bases at J, with 16 bases between. Per germline, CDR1 LNHDA and CDR2 SQIVND (reference sequence). CDR3 bases: TGTGCCAGTAGTGGGACGGTTCGAGATCATGAGCAGTTCTTC. It encodes CASSGTVRDHEQFF.

The chain combines TRBV29-1 with TRBJ2-5; no reliable D call. V lost 4 bases to trimming and J lost 1 base, with 10 bases between them. From germline, CDR1 is SQVTM and CDR2 ANQGSEA. The CDR3 is 13 residues long. In DNA form, the CDR3 reads TGCAGCGTTGCCCGTTGGGTCCAAGAGACCCAGTACTTC. Protein product: CSVARWVQETQYF. The variable domain in full, with the rest retrieved from reference TRBV29-1 and TRBJ2-5, is SAVISQKPSRDICQRGTSLTIQCQVDSQVTMMFWYRQQPGQSLTLIATANQGSEATYESGFVIDKFPISRPNLTFSTLTVSNMSPEDSSIYLCSVARWVQETQYFGPGTRLLVL.

V usage is TRBV11-3 and J usage is TRBJ1-6; 7 bases are a match to TRBD1. Germline V gene sequence: CDR1 SGHNT, CDR2 YENEEA. After removal of 4 bases from V and 9 bases from J, the junction contained 6 bases not matched to a gene. CDR3 size: 14 residues. The CDR3 DNA sequence: TGTGCCAGCAGCTCCACAGGGGATGGTTCACCCCTCCACTTT. It translates to CASSSTGDGSPLHF.

This clone was counted a few times. The genes are TRBV18 and TRBJ2-6; tentative D call: TRBD1 (5 bases). The ends were cut back, 3 bases at V and 2 bases at J, with 14 bases in the middle. The CDR3 is made up of 17 amino acids. CDR1 is KGHSH and CDR2 is LQKENI in the germline V gene. This CDR3 is CASSPANSGTGANVLTF. The CDR3 region has the DNA TGTGCCAGCTCACCGGCAAACTCAGGGACTGGGGCCAACGTCCTGACTTTC. The full variable domain, rest sourced from reference TRBV18 and TRBJ2-6, is NAGVMQNPRHLVRRRGQEARLRCSPMKGHSHVYWYRQLPEEGLKFMVYLQKENIIDESGMPKERFSAEFPKEGPSILRIQQVVRGDSAAYFCASSPANSGTGANVLTFGAGSRLTVL.

The chain combines TRBV7-2 with TRBJ1-4; TRBD1 might be the D (5 bases). The CDR3 runs 15 residues. From germline, CDR1 is SGHTA and CDR2 FQGNSA. V was trimmed by 5 bases and J by 0 bases, leaving 10 bases between them. CDR3 protein: CASSSKTATNEKLFF. The CDR3 nucleotides read TGTGCCAGCAGCAGTAAGACAGCAACTAATGAAAAACTGTTTTTT.